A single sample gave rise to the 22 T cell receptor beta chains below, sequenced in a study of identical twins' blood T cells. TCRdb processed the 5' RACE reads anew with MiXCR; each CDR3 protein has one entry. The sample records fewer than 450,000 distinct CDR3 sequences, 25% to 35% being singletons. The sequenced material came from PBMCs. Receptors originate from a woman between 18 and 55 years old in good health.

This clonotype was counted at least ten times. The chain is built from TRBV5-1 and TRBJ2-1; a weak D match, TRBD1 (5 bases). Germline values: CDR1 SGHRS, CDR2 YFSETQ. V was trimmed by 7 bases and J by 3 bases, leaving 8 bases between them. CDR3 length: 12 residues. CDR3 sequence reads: CASRDSYNEQFF. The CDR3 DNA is TGCGCCAGCCGAGACAGCTACAATGAGCAGTTCTTC.

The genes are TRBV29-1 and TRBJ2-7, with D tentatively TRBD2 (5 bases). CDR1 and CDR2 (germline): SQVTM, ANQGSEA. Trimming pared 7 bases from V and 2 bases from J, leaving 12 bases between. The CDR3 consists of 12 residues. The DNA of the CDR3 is TGCAGCGCTGTAGCGAATACCTACGAGCAGTACTTC. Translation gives CSAVANTYEQYF.

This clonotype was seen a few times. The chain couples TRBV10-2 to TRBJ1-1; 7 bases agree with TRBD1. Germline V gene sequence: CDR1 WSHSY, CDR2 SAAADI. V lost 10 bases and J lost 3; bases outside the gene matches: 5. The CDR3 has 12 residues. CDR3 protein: CATNDRDTEAFF. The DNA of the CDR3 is TGCGCCACCAATGACAGGGACACTGAAGCTTTCTTT.

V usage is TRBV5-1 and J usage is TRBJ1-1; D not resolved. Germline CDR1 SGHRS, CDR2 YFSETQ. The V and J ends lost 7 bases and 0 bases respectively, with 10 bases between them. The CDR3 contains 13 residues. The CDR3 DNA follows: TGCGCCAGCCACGAAACCCTGAACACTGAAGCTTTCTTT. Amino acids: CASHETLNTEAFF. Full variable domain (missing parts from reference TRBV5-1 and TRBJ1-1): KAGVTQTPRYLIKTRGQQVTLSCSPISGHRSVSWYQQTPGQGLQFLFEYFSETQRNKGNFPGRFSGRQFSNSRSEMNVSTLELGDSALYLCASHETLNTEAFFGQGTRLTVV.

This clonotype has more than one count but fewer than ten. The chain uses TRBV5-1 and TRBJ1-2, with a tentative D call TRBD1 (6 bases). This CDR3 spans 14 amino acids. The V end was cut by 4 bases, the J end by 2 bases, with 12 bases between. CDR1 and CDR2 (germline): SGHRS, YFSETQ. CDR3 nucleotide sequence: TGCGCCAGCAGCCTGGATGGACAGAACTATGGCTACACCTTC. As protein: CASSLDGQNYGYTF.

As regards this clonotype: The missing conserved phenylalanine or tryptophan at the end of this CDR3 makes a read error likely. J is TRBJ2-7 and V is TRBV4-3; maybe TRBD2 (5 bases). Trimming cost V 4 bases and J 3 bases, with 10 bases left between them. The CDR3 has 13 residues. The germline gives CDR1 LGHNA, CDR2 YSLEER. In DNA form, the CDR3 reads TGCGCCAGCAGCCGGGAGCTGATCTACGAGCAGTACTCC. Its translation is CASSRELIYEQYS.

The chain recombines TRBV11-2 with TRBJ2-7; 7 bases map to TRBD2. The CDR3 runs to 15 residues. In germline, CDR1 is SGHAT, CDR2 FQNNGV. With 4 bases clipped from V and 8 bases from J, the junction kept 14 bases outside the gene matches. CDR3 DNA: TGTGCCAGCAGCTCATCGGGGGGTTTGATCGTGAAGCAGTACTTC. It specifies CASSSSGGLIVKQYF.

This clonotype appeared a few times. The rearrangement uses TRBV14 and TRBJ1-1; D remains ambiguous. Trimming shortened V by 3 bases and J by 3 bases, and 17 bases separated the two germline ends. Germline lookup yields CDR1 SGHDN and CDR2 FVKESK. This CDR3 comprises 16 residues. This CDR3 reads CASSQPYVGRDTEAFF. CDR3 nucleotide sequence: TGTGCCAGCAGCCAGCCATACGTCGGTAGAGACACTGAAGCTTTCTTT.

The CDR3 DNA sequence: TGTGCCAGCATCTCCAGGACTGGCGGGAGCTTAGCCAAAAACATTCAGTACTTC. Residues: CASISRTGGSLAKNIQYF. The chain carries TRBV7-9 and TRBJ2-4; the match to TRBD2 covers 7 bases. V was pared by 7 bases and J by 0 bases, with 15 bases of the junction left unmatched. In germline, CDR1 is SEHNR, CDR2 FQNEAQ (reference sequence). The CDR3 covers 18 residues.

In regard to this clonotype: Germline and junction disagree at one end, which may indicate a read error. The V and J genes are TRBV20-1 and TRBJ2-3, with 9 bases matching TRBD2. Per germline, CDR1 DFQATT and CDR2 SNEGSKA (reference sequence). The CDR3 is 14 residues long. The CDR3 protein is CSARRASGVYTHYF. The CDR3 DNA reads TGCAGTGCTCGGAGGGCTAGCGGGGTGTATACGCATTATTTT.

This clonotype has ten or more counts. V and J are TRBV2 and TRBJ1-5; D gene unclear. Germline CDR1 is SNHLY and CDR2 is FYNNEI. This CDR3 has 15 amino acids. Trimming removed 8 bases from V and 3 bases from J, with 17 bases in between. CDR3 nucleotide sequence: TGTGCCAGCTCCCTTGCGGGGATCCCCAATCAGCCCCAGCATTTT. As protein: CASSLAGIPNQPQHF.

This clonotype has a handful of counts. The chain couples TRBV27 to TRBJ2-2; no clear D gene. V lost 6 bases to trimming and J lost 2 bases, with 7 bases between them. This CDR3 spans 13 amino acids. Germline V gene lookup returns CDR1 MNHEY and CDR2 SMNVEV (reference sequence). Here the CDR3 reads CASSPINTGELFF. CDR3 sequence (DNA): TGTGCCAGCAGCCCTATTAACACCGGGGAGCTGTTTTTT.

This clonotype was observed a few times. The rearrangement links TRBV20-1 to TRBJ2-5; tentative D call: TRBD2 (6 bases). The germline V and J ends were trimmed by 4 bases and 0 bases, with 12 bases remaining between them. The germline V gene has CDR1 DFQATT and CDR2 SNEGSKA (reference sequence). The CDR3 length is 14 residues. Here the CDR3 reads CSATGGGNQETQYF. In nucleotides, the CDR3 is TGCAGTGCTACTGGCGGAGGGAACCAAGAGACCCAGTACTTC.

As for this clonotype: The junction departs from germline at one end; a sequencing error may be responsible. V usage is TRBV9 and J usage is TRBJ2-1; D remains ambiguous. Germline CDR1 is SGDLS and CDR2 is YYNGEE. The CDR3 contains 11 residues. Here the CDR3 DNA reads TGTGCCAGCAGCCCCGGCCATGAGCCGTTCTTC. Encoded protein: CASSPGHEPFF.

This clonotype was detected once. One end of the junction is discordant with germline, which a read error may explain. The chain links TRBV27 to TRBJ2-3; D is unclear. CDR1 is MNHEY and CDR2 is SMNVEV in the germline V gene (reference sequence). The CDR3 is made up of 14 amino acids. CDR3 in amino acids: CVSSFSASTDTQYF. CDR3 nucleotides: TGTGTCAGCAGTTTTTCTGCTAGCACAGATACGCAGTATTTT.

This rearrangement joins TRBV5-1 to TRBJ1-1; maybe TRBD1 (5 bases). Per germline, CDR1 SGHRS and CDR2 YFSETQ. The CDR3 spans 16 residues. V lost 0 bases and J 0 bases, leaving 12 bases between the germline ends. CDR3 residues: CASSLAGRGLNTEAFF. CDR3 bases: TGCGCCAGCAGCTTGGCCGGGAGGGGTTTGAACACTGAAGCTTTCTTT.

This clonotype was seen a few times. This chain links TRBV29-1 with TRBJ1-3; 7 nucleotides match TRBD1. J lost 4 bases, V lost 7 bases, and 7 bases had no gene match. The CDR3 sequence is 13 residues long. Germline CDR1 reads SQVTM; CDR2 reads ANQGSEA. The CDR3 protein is CSATGDLGNTIYF. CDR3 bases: TGCAGCGCTACAGGGGATCTGGGAAACACCATATATTTT.

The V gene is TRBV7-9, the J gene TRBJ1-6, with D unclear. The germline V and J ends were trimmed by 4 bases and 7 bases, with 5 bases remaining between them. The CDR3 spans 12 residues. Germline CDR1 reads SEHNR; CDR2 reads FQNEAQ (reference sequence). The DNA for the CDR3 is TGTGCCAGCAGCTCGGGGAATTCACCCCTCCACTTT. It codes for CASSSGNSPLHF.

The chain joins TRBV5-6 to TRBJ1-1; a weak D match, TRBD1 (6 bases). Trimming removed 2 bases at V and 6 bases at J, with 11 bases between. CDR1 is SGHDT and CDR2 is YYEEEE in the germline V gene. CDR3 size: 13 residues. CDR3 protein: CASSFQGLAEAFF. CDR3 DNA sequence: TGTGCCAGCAGCTTTCAGGGGTTGGCTGAAGCTTTCTTT.

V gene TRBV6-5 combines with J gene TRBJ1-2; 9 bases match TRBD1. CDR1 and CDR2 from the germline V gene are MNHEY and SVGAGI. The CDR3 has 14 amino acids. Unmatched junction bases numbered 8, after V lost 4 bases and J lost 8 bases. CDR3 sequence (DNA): TGTGCCAGCAGTTTGAGGACAGGGGTGGACGGCTACACCTTC. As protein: CASSLRTGVDGYTF.

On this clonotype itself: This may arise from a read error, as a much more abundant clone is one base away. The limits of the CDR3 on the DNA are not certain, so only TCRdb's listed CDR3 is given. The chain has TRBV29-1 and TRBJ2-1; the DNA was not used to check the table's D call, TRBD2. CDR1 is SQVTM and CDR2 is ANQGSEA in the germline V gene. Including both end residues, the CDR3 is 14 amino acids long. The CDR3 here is CSVVASGIHNEHFF.

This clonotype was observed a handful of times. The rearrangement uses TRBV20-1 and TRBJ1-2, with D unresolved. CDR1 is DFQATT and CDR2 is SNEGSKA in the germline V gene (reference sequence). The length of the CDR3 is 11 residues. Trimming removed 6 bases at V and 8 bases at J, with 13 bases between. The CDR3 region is CSAPVLRGYTF. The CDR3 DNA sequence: TGCAGTGCCCCGGTTTTACGCGGCTACACCTTC.